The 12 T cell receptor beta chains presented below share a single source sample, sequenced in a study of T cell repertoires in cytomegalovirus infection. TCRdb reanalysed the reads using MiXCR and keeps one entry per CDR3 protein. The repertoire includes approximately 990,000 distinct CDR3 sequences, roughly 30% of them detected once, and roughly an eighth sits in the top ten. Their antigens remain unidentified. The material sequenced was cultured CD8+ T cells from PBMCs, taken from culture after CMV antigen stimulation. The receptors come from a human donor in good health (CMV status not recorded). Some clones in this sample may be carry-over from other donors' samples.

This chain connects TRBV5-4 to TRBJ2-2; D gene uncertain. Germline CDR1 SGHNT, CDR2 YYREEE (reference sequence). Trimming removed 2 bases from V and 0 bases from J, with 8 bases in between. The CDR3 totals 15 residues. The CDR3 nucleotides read TGTGCCAGCAGCTTAGGCGATTCGAACACCGGGGAGCTGTTTTTT. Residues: CASSLGDSNTGELFF.

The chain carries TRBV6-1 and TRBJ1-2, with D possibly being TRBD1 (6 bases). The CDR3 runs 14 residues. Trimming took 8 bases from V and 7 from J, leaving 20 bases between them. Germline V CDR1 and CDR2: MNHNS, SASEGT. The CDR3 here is CASGRTGQAAGYTF. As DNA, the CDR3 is TGTGCCAGCGGCCGAACAGGGCAGGCGGCTGGCTACACCTTC.

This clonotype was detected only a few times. CDR3 loop: CASSVARGDRQRNSYNEQFF. The CDR3 DNA reads as TGTGCCAGCAGCGTAGCTCGTGGGGACAGGCAAAGGAACTCCTACAATGAGCAGTTCTTC. The gene calls are TRBV9 and TRBJ2-1, with 8 bases aligning to TRBD1. Per germline, CDR1 SGDLS and CDR2 YYNGEE. Unmatched junction bases numbered 14, after V lost 0 bases and J lost 0 bases. The CDR3 is made up of 20 amino acids.

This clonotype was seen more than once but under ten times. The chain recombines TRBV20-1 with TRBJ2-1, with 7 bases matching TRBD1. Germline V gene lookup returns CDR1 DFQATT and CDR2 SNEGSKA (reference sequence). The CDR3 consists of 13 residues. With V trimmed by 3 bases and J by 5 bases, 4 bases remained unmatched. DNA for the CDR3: TGCAGTGCTAGGGGACAGAAAAACAATGAGCAGTTCTTC. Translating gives CSARGQKNNEQFF.

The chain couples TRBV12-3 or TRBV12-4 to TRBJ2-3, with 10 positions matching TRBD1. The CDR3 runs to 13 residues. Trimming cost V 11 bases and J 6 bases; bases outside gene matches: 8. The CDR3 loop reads CACSGTGVDTQYF. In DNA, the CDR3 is TGTGCCTGCTCCGGGACAGGGGTGGATACGCAGTATTTT.

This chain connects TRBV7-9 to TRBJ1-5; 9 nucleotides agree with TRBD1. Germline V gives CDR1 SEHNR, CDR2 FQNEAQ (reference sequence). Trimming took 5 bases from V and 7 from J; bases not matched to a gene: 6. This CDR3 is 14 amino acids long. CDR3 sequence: CASSTPDRGQPQHF. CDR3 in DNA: TGTGCCAGCAGCACCCCGGACAGGGGCCAGCCCCAGCATTTT.

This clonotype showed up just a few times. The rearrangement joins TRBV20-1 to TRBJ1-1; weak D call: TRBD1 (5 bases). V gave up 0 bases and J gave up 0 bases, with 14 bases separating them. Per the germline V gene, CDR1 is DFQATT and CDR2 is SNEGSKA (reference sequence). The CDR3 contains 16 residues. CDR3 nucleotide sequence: TGCAGTGCTAGAGATCTTAGTGAGGGGATGAACACTGAAGCTTTCTTT. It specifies CSARDLSEGMNTEAFF.

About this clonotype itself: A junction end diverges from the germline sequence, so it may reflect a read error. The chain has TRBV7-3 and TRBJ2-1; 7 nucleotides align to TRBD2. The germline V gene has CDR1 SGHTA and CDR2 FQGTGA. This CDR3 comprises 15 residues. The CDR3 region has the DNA TGTGCCAACAGCTTCCTCGGCGGGGGTGCCGATGAGCAGTTCTTC. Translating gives CANSFLGGGADEQFF.

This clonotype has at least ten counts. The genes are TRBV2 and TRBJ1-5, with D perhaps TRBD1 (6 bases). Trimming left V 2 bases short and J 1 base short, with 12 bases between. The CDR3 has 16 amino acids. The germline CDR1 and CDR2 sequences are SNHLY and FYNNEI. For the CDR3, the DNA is TGTGCCAGCAGTGAAAGGGGAGGGGGGAGCAATCAGCCCCAGCATTTT. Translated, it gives CASSERGGGSNQPQHF.

The CDR3: CASSRQKETQYF. Here the CDR3 DNA reads TGTGCCAGCAGCCGCCAAAAAGAGACCCAGTACTTC. This chain uses TRBV5-4 with TRBJ2-5; D is uncertain. The CDR3 loop spans 12 amino acids. Trimming took off 4 bases at V and 3 bases at J, with 7 bases between the two ends. CDR1 is SGHNT and CDR2 is YYREEE in the germline V gene (reference sequence).

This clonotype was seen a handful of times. The CDR3 region has the DNA TGCGCCAGCAGCCAAGATGTAGGGGGGATCGCTTTCTTT. Translating gives CASSQDVGGIAFF. This chain joins TRBV4-1 and TRBJ1-1; TRBD1 might be the D (6 bases). The CDR3 contains 13 residues. The V gene's germline CDR1 is MGHRA and CDR2 YSYEKL. The ends were cut back, 0 bases at V and 11 bases at J, with 13 bases in the middle.

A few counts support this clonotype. The DNA of the CDR3 is TGTGCCAGCAGCCCCCACCGGGACCCGAGCCAGCCCCAGCATTTT. Its translation is CASSPHRDPSQPQHF. The chain couples TRBV7-8 to TRBJ1-5; D possibly corresponds to TRBD1 (5 bases). CDR1 is SGHVS and CDR2 is FQNEAQ in the germline V gene. Trimming pared 5 bases from V and 7 bases from J, leaving 18 bases between. The CDR3 runs 15 residues. Based on the CDR3 plus reference TRBV7-8 and TRBJ1-5, the full variable domain is GAGVSQSPRYKVAKRGQDVALRCDPISGHVSLFWYQQALGQGPEFLTYFQNEAQLDKSGLPSDRFFAERPEGSVSTLKIQRTQQEDSAVYLCASSPHRDPSQPQHFGDGTRLSIL.